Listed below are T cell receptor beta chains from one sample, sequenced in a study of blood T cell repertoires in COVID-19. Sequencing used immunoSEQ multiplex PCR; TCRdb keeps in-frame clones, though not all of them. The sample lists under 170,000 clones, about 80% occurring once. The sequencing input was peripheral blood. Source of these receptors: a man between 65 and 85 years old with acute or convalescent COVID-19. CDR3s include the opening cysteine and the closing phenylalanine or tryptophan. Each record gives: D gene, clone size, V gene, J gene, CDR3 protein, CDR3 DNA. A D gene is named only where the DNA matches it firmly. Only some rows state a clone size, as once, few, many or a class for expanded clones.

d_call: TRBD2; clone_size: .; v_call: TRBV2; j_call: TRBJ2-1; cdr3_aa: CASRNGGIRAYNEQFF; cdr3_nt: TGTGCCAGCAGGAACGGGGGGATTAGAGCCTACAATGAGCAGTTCTTC
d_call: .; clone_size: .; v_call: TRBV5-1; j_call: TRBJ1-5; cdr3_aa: CASSLFGDQPQHF; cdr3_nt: TGCGCCAGCTCCCTTTTCGGGGATCAGCCCCAGCATTTT
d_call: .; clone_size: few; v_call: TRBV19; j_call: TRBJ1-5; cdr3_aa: CASSIVANQPQHF; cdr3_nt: TGTGCCAGTAGTATAGTGGCAAATCAGCCCCAGCATTTT
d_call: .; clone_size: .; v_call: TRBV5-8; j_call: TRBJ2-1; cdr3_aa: CASSWGEVDEQFF; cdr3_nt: TGTGCCAGCAGCTGGGGGGAAGTCGATGAGCAGTTCTTC
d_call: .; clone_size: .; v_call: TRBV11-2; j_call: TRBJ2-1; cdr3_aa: CASSPRPNSYNEQFF; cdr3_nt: TGTGCCAGCAGCCCTAGGCCTAACTCCTACAATGAGCAGTTCTTC
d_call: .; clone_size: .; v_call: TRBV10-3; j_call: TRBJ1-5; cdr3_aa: CAISEQGNQPQHF; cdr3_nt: TGTGCCATCAGTGAACAGGGAAATCAGCCCCAGCATTTT
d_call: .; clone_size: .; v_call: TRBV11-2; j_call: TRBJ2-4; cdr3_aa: CASSSRGGDLNIQYF; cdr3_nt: TGTGCCAGCAGCTCTCGGGGCGGGGATTTAAACATTCAGTACTTC
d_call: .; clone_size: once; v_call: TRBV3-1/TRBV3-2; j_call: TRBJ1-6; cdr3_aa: CASSRLRTAENSPLHF; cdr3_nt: TGTGCCAGCAGCCGACTCCGGACAGCGGAAAATTCACCCCTCCACTTT
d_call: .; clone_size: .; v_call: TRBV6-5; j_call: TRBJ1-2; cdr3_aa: CASNGGGARGYGYTF; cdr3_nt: TGTGCCAGCAACGGTGGGGGGGCTCGGGGCTATGGCTACACCTTC
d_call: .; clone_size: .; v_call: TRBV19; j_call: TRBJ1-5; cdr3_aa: CASSIDHAPVGNQPQHF; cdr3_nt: TGTGCCAGTAGTATAGACCATGCCCCAGTGGGCAATCAGCCCCAGCATTTT
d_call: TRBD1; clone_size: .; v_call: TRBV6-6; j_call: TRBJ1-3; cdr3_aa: CASSRGQGDGAGNTIYF; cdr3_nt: TGTGCCAGCAGTCGGGGACAGGGGGACGGGGCTGGAAACACCATATATTTT
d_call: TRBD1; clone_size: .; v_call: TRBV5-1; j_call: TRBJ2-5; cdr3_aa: CASSSRTGQETQYF; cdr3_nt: TGCGCCAGCAGCTCAAGGACAGGACAAGAGACCCAGTACTTC
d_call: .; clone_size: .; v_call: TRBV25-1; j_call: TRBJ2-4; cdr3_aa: CASSEPPAVIAKNIQYF; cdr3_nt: TGTGCCAGCAGTGAACCCCCAGCGGTTATAGCCAAAAACATTCAGTACTTC
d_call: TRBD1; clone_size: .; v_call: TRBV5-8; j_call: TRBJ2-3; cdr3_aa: CASSRSGRRGLGTDTQYF; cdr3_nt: TGTGCCAGCAGCCGTTCCGGCCGAAGGGGGCTGGGCACAGATACGCAGTATTTT
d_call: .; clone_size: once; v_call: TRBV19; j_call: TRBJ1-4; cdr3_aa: CASTSPSGEINEKLFF; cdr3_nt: TGTGCCAGTACATCACCGTCGGGGGAGATTAATGAAAAACTGTTTTTT
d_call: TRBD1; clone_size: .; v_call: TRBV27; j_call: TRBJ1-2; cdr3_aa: CASSPRTGEDGGYTF; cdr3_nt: TGTGCCAGCAGTCCCCGGACAGGGGAGGACGGCGGCTACACCTTC
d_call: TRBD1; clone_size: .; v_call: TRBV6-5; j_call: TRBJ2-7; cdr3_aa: CASTRTGGYEQYF; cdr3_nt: TGTGCCAGCACCCGGACAGGGGGCTACGAGCAGTACTTC
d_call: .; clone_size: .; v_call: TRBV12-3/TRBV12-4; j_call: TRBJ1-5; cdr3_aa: CASSSNENQPQHF; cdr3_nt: TGTGCCAGCAGTTCTAACGAAAATCAGCCCCAGCATTTT
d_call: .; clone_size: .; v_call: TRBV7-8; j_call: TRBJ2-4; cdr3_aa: CASSRTGFNIQYF; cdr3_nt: TGTGCCAGCAGCCGTACAGGGTTCAACATTCAGTACTTC
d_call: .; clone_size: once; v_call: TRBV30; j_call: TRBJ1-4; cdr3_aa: CAWRRTGNNEKLFF; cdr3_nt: TGTGCCTGGAGGAGGACGGGAAACAATGAAAAACTGTTTTTT
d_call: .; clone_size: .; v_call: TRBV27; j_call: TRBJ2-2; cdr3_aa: CASSYEGPGVTGELFF; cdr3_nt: TGTGCCAGCAGTTACGAGGGGCCAGGGGTTACCGGGGAGCTGTTTTTT
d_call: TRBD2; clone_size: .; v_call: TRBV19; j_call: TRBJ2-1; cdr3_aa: CASSIQTSGGNEQFF; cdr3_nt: TGTGCCAGTAGTATTCAGACTAGCGGGGGTAATGAGCAGTTCTTC
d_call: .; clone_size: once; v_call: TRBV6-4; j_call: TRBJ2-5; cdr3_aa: CASSEVRQAVFKETQYF; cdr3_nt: TGTGCCAGCAGTGAAGTCCGGCAGGCCGTGTTCAAAGAGACCCAGTACTTC
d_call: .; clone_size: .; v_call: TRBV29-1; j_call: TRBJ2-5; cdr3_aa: CSVAITGTQETQYF; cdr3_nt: TGCAGCGTTGCTATTACAGGAACACAAGAGACCCAGTACTTC
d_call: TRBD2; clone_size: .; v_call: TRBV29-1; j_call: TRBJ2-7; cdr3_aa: CSVEVDSGRNHVYEQYF; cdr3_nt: TGCAGCGTTGAAGTGGATAGCGGGAGAAATCACGTCTACGAGCAGTACTTC
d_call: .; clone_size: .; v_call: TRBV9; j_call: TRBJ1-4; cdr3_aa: CASSVVCVKLFF; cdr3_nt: TGTGCCAGCAGCGTAGTTTGCGTAAAACTGTTTTTT
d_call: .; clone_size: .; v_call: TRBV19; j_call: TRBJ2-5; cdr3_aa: CASSIVGRQETQYF; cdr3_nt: TGTGCCAGTAGTATAGTGGGCAGACAAGAGACCCAGTACTTC
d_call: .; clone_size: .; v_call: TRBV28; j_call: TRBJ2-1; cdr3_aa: CASSLSGLSSRNEQFF; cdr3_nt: TGTGCCAGCAGTTTATCGGGACTCTCCTCGAGGAATGAGCAGTTCTTC
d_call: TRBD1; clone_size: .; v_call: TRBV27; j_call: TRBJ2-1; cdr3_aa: CASSVQGVGEQFF; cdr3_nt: TGTGCCAGCAGTGTCCAGGGGGTCGGTGAGCAGTTCTTC
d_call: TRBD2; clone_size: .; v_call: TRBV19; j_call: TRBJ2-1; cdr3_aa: CASSIPSGIDEQFF; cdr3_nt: TGTGCCAGTAGTATACCGAGCGGGATCGATGAGCAGTTCTTC
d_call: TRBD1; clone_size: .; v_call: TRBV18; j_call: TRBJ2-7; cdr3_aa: CASSPPTGVSNYEQYF; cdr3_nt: TGTGCCAGCTCACCACCGACAGGGGTAAGCAACTACGAGCAGTACTTC
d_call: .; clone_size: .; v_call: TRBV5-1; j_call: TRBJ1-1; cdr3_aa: CASSLGQQSMEAFF; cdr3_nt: TGCGCCAGCAGCTTGGGACAGCAGAGTATGGAAGCTTTCTTT
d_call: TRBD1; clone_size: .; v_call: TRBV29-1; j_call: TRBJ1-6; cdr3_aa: CSVKQGEVSPLHF; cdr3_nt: TGCAGCGTCAAACAGGGGGAGGTTTCACCCCTCCACTTT
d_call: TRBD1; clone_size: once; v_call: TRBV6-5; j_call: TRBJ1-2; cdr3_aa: CASTPVGQGGYTF; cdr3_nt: TGTGCCAGCACCCCAGTAGGACAGGGGGGCTACACCTTC
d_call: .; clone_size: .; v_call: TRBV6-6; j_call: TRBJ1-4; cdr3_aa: CASSYGLEKLFF; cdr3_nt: TGTGCCAGCAGTTACGGACTTGAAAAACTGTTTTTT
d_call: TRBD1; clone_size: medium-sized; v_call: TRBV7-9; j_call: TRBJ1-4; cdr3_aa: CASSSRTGEEKLFF; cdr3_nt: TGTGCCAGCAGCTCCAGGACAGGGGAGGAAAAACTGTTTTTT
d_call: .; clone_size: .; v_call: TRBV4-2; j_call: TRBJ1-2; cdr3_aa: CASSQDRSMDYGYTF; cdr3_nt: TGTGCCAGCAGCCAAGATCGGTCCATGGACTATGGCTACACCTTC
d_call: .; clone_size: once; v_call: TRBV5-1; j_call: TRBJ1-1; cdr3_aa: CASSPDTLNTEAFF; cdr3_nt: TGCGCCAGCAGCCCGGACACTTTGAACACTGAAGCTTTCTTT
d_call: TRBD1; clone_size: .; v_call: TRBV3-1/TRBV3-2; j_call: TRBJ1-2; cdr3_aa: CASSQATGEAYGYTF; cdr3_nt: TGTGCCAGCAGCCAAGCGACAGGGGAGGCTTATGGCTACACCTTC
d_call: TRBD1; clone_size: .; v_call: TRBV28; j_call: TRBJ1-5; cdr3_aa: CASSLMGQGGQPQHF; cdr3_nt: TGTGCCAGCAGTTTAATGGGACAGGGCGGTCAGCCCCAGCATTTT
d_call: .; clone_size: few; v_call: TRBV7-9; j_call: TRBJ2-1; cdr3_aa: CASKTGQGAHEQFF; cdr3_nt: TGTGCCAGCAAAACAGGCCAGGGCGCCCATGAGCAGTTCTTC
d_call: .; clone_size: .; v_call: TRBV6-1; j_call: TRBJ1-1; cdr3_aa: CASSETGNTEAFF; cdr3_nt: TGTGCCAGCAGTGAGACAGGGAACACTGAAGCTTTCTTT
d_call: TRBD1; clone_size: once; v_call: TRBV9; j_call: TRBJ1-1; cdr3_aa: CASSVTGANTEAFF; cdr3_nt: TGTGCCAGCAGCGTGACAGGGGCGAACACTGAAGCTTTCTTT
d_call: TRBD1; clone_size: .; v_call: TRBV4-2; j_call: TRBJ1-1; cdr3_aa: CASKADRGVWAEAFF; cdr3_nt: TGTGCCAGCAAAGCGGACAGGGGAGTGTGGGCTGAAGCTTTCTTT
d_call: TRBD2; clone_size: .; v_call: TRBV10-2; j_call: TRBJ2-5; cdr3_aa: CASSDSTSGWKTQYF; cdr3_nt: TGCGCCAGCAGTGATTCAACTAGCGGATGGAAGACCCAGTACTTC
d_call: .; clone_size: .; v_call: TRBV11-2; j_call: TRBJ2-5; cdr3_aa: CASSPEPILVRQETQYF; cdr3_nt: TGTGCCAGCAGCCCAGAACCCATACTAGTGAGACAAGAGACCCAGTACTTC